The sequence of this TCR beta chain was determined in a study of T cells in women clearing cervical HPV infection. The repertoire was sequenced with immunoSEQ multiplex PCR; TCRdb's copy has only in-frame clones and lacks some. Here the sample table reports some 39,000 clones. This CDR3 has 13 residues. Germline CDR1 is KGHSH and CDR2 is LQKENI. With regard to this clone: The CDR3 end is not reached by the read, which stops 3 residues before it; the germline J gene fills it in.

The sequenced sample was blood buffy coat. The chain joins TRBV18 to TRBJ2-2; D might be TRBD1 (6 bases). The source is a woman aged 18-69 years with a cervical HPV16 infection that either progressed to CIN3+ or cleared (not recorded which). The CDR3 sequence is CASSTDSFEKLFF. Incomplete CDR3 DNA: TGTGCCAGCTCAACGGACAGTTTTGAAAAG. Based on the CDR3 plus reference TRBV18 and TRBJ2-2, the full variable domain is NAGVMQNPRHLVRRRGQEARLRCSPMKGHSHVYWYRQLPEEGLKFMVYLQKENIIDESGMPKERFSAEFPKEGPSILRIQQVVRGDSAAYFCASSTDSFEKLFFGEGSRLTVL.